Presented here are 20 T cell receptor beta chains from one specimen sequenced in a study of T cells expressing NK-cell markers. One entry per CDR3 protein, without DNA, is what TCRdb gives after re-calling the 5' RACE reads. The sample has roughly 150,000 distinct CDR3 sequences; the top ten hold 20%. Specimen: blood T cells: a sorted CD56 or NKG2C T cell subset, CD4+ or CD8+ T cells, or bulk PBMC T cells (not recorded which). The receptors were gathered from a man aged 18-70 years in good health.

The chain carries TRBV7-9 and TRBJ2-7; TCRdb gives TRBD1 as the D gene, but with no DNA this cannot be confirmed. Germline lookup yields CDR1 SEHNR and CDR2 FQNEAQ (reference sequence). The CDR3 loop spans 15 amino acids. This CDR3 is CASSLWTGPNYEQYF.

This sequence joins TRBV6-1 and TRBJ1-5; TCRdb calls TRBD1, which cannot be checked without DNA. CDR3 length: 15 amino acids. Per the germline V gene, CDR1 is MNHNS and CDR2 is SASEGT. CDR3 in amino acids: CASSPQGALNQPQHF.

CDR3 in amino acids: CASSLADRPNTEAFF. The V and J genes are TRBV7-6 and TRBJ1-1; TCRdb reports TRBD1, a call that lacks DNA to check it against. Germline values: CDR1 SGHVS, CDR2 FNYEAQ. The CDR3 totals 15 residues. Based on the CDR3 plus reference TRBV7-6 and TRBJ1-1, the full variable domain is GAGVSQSPRYKVTKRGQDVALRCDPISGHVSLYWYRQALGQGPEFLTYFNYEAQQDKSGLPNDRFSAERPEGSISTLTIQRTEQRDSAMYRCASSLADRPNTEAFFGQGTRLTVV.

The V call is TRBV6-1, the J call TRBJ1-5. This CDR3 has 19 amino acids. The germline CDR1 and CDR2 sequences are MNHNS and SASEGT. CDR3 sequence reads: CASSGSETVLVGSNQPQHF.

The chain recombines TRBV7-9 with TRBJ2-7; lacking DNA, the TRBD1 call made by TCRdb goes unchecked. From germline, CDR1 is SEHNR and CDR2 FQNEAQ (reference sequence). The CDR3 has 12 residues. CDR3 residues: CATGQGDYEQYF.

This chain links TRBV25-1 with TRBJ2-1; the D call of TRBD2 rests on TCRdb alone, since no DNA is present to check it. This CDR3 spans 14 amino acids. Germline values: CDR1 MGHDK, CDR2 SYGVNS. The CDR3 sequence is CASARTSANNEQFF.

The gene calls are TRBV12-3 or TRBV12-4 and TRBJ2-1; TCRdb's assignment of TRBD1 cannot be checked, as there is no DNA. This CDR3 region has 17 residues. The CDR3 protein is CASSSDSLPPIINEQFF.

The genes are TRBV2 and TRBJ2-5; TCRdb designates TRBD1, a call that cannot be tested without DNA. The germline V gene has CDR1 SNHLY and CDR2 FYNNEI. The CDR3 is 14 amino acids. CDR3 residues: CASSERGGKETQYF.

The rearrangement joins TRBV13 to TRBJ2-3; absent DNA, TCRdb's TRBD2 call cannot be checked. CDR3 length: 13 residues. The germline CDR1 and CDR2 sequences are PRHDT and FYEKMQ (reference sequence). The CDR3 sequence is CASSLGPGGPSHF.

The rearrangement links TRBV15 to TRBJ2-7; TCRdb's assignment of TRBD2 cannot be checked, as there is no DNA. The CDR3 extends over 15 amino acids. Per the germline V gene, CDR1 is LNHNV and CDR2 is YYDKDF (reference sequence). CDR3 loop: CATSREKSSGAEQYF.

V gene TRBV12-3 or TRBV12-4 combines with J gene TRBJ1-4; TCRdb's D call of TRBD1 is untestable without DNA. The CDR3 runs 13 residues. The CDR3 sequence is CASSSDRGEKLFF.

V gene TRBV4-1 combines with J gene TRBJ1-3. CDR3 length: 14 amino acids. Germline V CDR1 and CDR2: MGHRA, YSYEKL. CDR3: CASSQVGTGNTIYF.

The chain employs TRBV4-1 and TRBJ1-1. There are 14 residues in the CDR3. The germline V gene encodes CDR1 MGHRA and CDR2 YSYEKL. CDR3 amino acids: CASSQGGGWTEAFF.

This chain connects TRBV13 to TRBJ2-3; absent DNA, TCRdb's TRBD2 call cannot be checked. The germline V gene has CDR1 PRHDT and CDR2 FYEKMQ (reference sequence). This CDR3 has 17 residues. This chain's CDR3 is CASSGKVSGGLTDTQYF.

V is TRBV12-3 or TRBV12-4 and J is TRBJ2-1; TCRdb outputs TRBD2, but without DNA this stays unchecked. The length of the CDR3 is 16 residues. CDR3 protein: CASSLATSGTYNEQFF.

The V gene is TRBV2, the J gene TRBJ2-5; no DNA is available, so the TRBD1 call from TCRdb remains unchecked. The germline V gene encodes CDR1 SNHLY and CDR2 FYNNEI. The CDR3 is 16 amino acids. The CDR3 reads CASSEIQGDLQETQYF.

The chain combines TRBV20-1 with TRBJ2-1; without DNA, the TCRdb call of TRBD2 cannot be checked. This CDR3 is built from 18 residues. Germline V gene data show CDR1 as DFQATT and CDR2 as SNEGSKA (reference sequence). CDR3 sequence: CSARDQSGGASLSLEQFF.

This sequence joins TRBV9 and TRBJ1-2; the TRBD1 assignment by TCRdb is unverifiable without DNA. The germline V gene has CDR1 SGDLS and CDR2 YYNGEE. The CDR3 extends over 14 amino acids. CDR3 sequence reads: CASSVLGQGEGYTF.

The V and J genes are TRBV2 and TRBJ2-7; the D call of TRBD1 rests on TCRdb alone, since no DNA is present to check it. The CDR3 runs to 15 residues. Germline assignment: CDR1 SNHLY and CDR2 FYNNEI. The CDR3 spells CATRENRGHSYEQYF.

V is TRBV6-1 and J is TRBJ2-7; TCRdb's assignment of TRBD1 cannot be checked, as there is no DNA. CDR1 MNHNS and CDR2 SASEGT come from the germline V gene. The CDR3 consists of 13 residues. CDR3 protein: CASSRQGPYEQYF.